This TCR beta chain stems from a study of spatial heterogeneity in lung cancer (dated by TCRdb to the late 2010s). The study in broad terms: Samples were obtained from over 70 patients with early-stage, untreated non-small cell lung cancer from the lung TRACERx cohort. Follow-up PBMC samples were sequenced whenever available, with the median time to follow-up being around two years after resection. Beta-chain transcripts were consistently detected in greater numbers than alpha-chain transcripts, which likely reflects a higher abundance of beta-chain transcripts. In the raw uncorrected reads, each unique combination of TCR and UMI appeared more than ten times on average. In non-small cell lung cancer, the study quantitatively compared TCR alpha and beta repertoires across several tumor regions, matched nontumor lung, and blood. Nonsynonymous mutation counts, determined by whole-exome sequencing of tumor tissue, were related to TCR repertoire features. At surgery, both alpha and beta chains were TCR-sequenced in approximately 210 tumor regions, fewer than 80 matched nontumor lung samples and a few dozen PBMC samples.

Receptor libraries were prepared by 5' RACE. Sequencing used a NextSeq 500. In the TCR library protocol, a unique molecular identifier was attached to each TCR cDNA molecule so that PCR and sequencing errors could be corrected. Per the source publication's procedure: Decombinator tools were used for TCR identification, UMI-based error correction and CDR3 extraction. Expanded TCRs were defined as those above a frequency of 2 per 1,000, corresponding to the top 1% of the tumor frequency distribution. Rényi diversity was computed with the R vegan package after subsampling each repertoire 100 times to 5,000 TCRs. CDR3 similarity networks were built from amino acid triplet string-kernel similarity, connecting CDR3s with pairwise similarity above 0.82. The public reads were reanalyzed by TCRdb: fastp trimming at Q25, MiXCR alignment, in-frame beta chains only. When rows share a CDR3 protein, they turn into one entry using the most common DNA and genes. The authors' filters were not applied to this entry. The sample has around 110,000 distinct CDR3 sequences on record, 12% of them singletons. The ten largest account for around a sixth of the sample.

Interpreted using the paper, the time point label stands for: blood at routine non-recurrence follow-up after resection. Whole RNA extracted from tumor and nontumor lung tissue, or from cryopreserved PBMC samples, was used for TCR sequencing without cell sorting. Only patients for whom sufficient RNA was available from at least two tumor regions were selected for TCR sequencing. This clonotype appeared a few times. Its antigen specificity is not known. Per-base quality was not reported, and no clone a single base away is much larger than it. Overall study results and their limits: Additional single-cell paired TCR alpha and beta sequencing was considered necessary to confirm, at a functional level, the hypothesis that regional TCRs recognize regional mutations. Comparisons of baseline and follow-up blood repertoires included only around 15 patients. Ubiquitous expanded tumor TCRs were found in blood more often at tumor resection than at routine follow-up.

The sample was PBMCs, taken at follow-up. The sequence derives from a male donor with early-stage non-small cell lung cancer.

DNA sequence: TGTGCCAGCAGCGGGGGACAGCTTGAAGCTTTCTTT. It codes for CASSGGQLEAFF. The rearrangement combines TRBV5-6 with TRBJ1-1; a stretch of 7 junction bases matches TRBD1. At the junction V is shortened by 4 bases and J by 7 bases; bases outside the gene matches: 4. The CDR3 numbers 12 residues from cysteine through phenylalanine. The only DNA kept is the CDR3, 36 bases in frame from the first base. The germline V gene supplies CDR1 SGHDT and CDR2 YYEEEE.